This TCR beta chain derives from a study of CD8+ T cells in alopecia areata. The V gene's germline CDR1 is GTSNPN and CDR2 SVGIG (reference sequence). Losses at the gene ends were 1 base for V and 1 base for J; bases not matched to a gene: 2. The CDR3 runs to 14 residues. Extraction of RNA preceded its reverse transcription into cDNA, which served as the sequencing template. Sequenced by immunoSEQ multiplex PCR; TCRdb stores in-frame clones only, minus some. In the table there are 250,000 or so clones, less than 80% of which are singletons. Regarding this clone: At the DNA level, this CDR3 is encoded by other sequences in the same sample as well.

CD4+ and CD8+ T cells were sorted from PBMCs stained for CD3, CD4 and CD8. V gene TRBV30 combines with J gene TRBJ1-1; 8 bases are a match to TRBD1. This specimen consisted of CD4+ T cells sorted from blood, obtained at week 0. The clonotype originates from a human donor with alopecia areata. In DNA form, the CDR3 reads TGTGCCTGGAGTGGACAGGGGTCGAACACTGAAGCTTTCTTT. Translation: CAWSGQGSNTEAFF.